This section outlines one T cell receptor (beta chain) sequence together with its context. What it binds is unknown. Each replicate PCR on the sorted subsets used 150 to 200 ng DNA (around 30,000 T cell genomes). Only in-frame clones appear in the TCRdb table, and some are missing; sequencing was by immunoSEQ multiplex PCR. The sample lists roughly 1,600,000 clones; just under 99% were seen once. This sample is part of a study of shared clonotypes between healthy human individuals. Study-level findings and limits: Memory subsets generally showed smaller estimated richness than naive subsets did.

The sequence derives from a man in his thirties or forties in good health. The sequenced sample was naive CD4+ T cells sorted from blood. The subset here: CD45RA+ positively selected.

CDR3 in DNA: TGTGCCTGGCAGGCGGGGGGTTTCAATCAGCCCCAGCATTTT. As protein: CAWQAGGFNQPQHF. The chain has TRBV30 and TRBJ1-5, with a tentative D call TRBD1 (5 bases). V was trimmed by 5 bases and J by 3 bases, leaving 14 bases between them. This CDR3 contains 14 residues. Germline values: CDR1 GTSNPN, CDR2 SVGIG (reference sequence).